This T cell receptor (beta chain) was identified during a study of shared clonotypes between healthy human individuals. About the study: CD4 naive and CD4 memory each took three plates per donor, while CD8 naive took two and CD8 memory one. Whole-study results and caveats: A generally larger estimated richness was seen in naive subsets than in memory subsets. At large depth, rarefaction still showed sorted-subset sequencing to be incomplete.

In regard to this clone: What it binds is not known.

V shed 1 base and J shed 4 bases, with 17 bases lying between them. Germline values: CDR1 SGHTA, CDR2 FQGNSA. There are 16 residues in the CDR3. Profiled with immunoSEQ multiplex PCR; TCRdb holds only in-frame clones, not every one. This sample has about 2.4 million clones, with roughly 93% found just once. The clonotype comes from a man aged 18 to 35 in good health. Some clones in this sample may be carry-over from other donors' samples. What was sequenced was naive CD4+ T cells from PBMCs. Regarding subset: CD45RA+ positively selected. The chain employs TRBV7-2 and TRBJ2-7, with D perhaps TRBD2 (5 bases). The CDR3 DNA follows: TGTGCCAGCAGCTTAGTGGAAACCTCGGGGTCTTACGAGCAGTACTTC. Translated: CASSLVETSGSYEQYF.